The 13 T cell receptor beta chains reported below all come from one sample, sequenced in a study of shared clonotypes between healthy human individuals. TCRdb keeps only in-frame clones here, not all; method: immunoSEQ multiplex PCR. The table has about 470,000 clones, roughly three quarters seen once; the top ten hold around 14%. Sequencing input: PBMCs. These TCRs come from a woman aged 40 to 50 in good health. Some clones in this sample may be carry-over from other donors' samples.

The chain is built from TRBV19 and TRBJ2-7; 8 positions agree with TRBD2. After removal of 7 bases from V and 4 bases from J, the junction contained 12 bases not matched to a gene. The germline CDR1 and CDR2 sequences are LNHDA and SQIVND (reference sequence). The CDR3 is made up of 15 amino acids. The CDR3 nucleotides are TGTGCCAGTAAGAGGGGAGCGGGAGAGGCATACGAGCAGTACTTC. Translation: CASKRGAGEAYEQYF.

This chain joins TRBV9 and TRBJ2-1, with 10 positions matching TRBD2. V trimming: 0 bases; J trimming: 8 bases; junction bases outside the gene matches: 8. Looked up from germline, CDR1 is SGDLS and CDR2 is YYNGEE. The CDR3 has 16 amino acids. The chain's CDR3 is CASSVGASGSFDEQFF. The CDR3 nucleotides read TGTGCCAGCAGCGTAGGGGCTAGCGGGAGTTTTGATGAGCAGTTCTTC.

The rearrangement links TRBV4-1 to TRBJ2-1; 14 positions agree with TRBD2. The CDR3 length is 19 residues. Looked up from germline, CDR1 is MGHRA and CDR2 is YSYEKL. After removal of 2 bases from V and 7 bases from J, the junction contained 13 bases not matched to a gene. The CDR3 sequence is CASSQLIRTSGRRSNEQFF. The CDR3 bases are TGCGCCAGCAGCCAATTGATTAGGACTAGCGGGAGGAGATCTAATGAGCAGTTCTTC.

The chain links TRBV6-1 to TRBJ1-2; D not resolved. CDR3 size: 12 residues. Trimming pared 8 bases from V and 5 bases from J, leaving 12 bases between. CDR1 MNHNS and CDR2 SASEGT come from the germline V gene. For the CDR3, the DNA is TGTGCCAGCGGGGTCTGGAGGTATGGCTACACCTTC. Its protein is CASGVWRYGYTF.

The chain has TRBV18 and TRBJ1-2; D is unclear. Trimming took 2 bases from V and 6 from J, leaving 10 bases between them. CDR1 is KGHSH and CDR2 is LQKENI in the germline V gene. This CDR3 is 13 amino acids long. The CDR3 DNA reads as TGTGCCAGCTCACCAAGGATAGAGGATGGCTACACCTTC. This sequence encodes CASSPRIEDGYTF.

The chain is built from TRBV28 and TRBJ1-2; 10 bases fit TRBD1. V shed 4 bases and J 7 bases; nucleotides not matched to a gene: 18. This CDR3 contains 18 residues. Germline loops: CDR1 MDHEN, CDR2 SYDVKM. CDR3 loop: CASSSSPALGTGVSGYTF. CDR3 bases: TGTGCCAGCAGTTCGTCTCCCGCTTTGGGGACAGGGGTTTCTGGCTACACCTTC.

This chain links TRBV30 with TRBJ2-7, with TRBD1 identical over 8 bases. V lost 0 bases, J lost 5 bases, and 6 bases stayed unmatched. This CDR3 is 14 amino acids long. The germline CDR1 and CDR2 sequences are GTSNPN and SVGIG (reference sequence). CDR3 residues: CAWSVAGGVDEQYF. DNA of the CDR3: TGTGCCTGGAGTGTAGCAGGGGGCGTCGACGAGCAGTACTTC.

The V gene is TRBV2, the J gene TRBJ1-1; maybe TRBD1 (5 bases). The germline gives CDR1 SNHLY, CDR2 FYNNEI. This CDR3 region has 13 residues. Trimming took off 8 bases at V and 4 bases at J, with 14 bases between the two ends. This CDR3 reads CASSDQGSTEAFF. DNA for the CDR3: TGTGCCAGCTCAGACCAGGGAAGCACTGAAGCTTTCTTT.

V gene TRBV28 combines with J gene TRBJ2-7; 7 bases align to TRBD2. The germline V gene has CDR1 MDHEN and CDR2 SYDVKM. The CDR3 has 15 amino acids. Trimming took 5 bases from V and 4 from J; bases not matched to a gene: 11. CDR3 DNA sequence: TGTGCCAGCAGTCCCCCCGGGACTACAGCTTACGAGCAGTACTTC. It codes for CASSPPGTTAYEQYF.

This chain connects TRBV7-9 to TRBJ2-5; TRBD1 aligns across 7 bases. Losses at the gene ends were 5 bases for V and 0 bases for J; bases not matched to a gene: 6. CDR1 and CDR2 from the germline V gene are SEHNR and FQNEAQ (reference sequence). This CDR3 contains 15 residues. This CDR3 reads CASSQGQVNQETQYF. The CDR3 DNA reads as TGTGCCAGCAGCCAAGGACAGGTCAACCAAGAGACCCAGTACTTC.

The J gene is TRBJ2-5, the V gene TRBV7-9, with D tentatively TRBD2 (6 bases). CDR1 SEHNR and CDR2 FQNEAQ come from the germline V gene (reference sequence). The CDR3 totals 14 residues. Trimming removed 2 bases at V and 11 bases at J, with 18 bases between. Here the CDR3 DNA reads TGTGCCAGCAGCTTAACATCGGGAGAACGTGAGCAGTACTTC. It codes for CASSLTSGEREQYF.

Concerning this clone itself: Within the sample, other DNA sequences also encode this same CDR3. CDR3 region: CASSEGNTEAFF. CDR3 DNA sequence: TGCGCCAGCAGCGAGGGAAACACTGAAGCTTTCTTT. The V gene is TRBV5-1, the J gene TRBJ1-1; D not resolved. Trimming took 4 bases from V and 2 from J, leaving 6 bases between them. The CDR3 length is 12 residues. Germline-derived CDR1 and CDR2 are SGHRS and YFSETQ.

The chain carries TRBV5-1 and TRBJ1-2, with a weak D call TRBD1 (5 bases). CDR3 length equals 15 residues. The ends were cut back, 7 bases at V and 4 bases at J, with 20 bases in the middle. Per germline, CDR1 SGHRS and CDR2 YFSETQ. CDR3 bases: TGCGCCAGCGATCTCGGGACGGGACGCAGCTATGGCTACACCTTC. Translated, it gives CASDLGTGRSYGYTF.